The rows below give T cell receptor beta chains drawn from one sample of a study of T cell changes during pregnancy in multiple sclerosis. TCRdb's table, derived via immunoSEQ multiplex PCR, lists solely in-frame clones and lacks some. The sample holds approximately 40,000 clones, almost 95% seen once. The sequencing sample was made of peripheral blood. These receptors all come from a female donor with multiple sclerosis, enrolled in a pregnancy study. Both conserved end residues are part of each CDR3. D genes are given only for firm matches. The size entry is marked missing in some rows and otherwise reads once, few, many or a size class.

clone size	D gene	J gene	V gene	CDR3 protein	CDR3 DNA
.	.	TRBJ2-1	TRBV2	CASSDQQSSYNEQFF	TGTGCCAGCAGTGACCAACAGAGCTCCTACAATGAGCAGTTCTTC
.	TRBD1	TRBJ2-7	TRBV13	CASSSRDRDRHEQYF	TGTGCCAGCAGCTCACGGGACAGGGATCGGCACGAGCAGTACTTC
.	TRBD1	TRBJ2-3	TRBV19	CASSDRDSTDTQYF	TGTGCCAGTAGTGACAGGGATAGCACAGATACGCAGTATTTT
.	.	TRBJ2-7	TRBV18	CASSPPGTSYEQYF	TGTGCCAGCTCACCACCGGGGACTTCCTACGAGCAGTACTTC
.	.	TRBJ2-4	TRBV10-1	CASSEYAGGRNIQYF	TGCGCCAGCAGTGAGTATGCTGGGGGCCGAAACATTCAGTACTTC
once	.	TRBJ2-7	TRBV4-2	CASSQPLGEQYF	TGTGCCAGCAGCCAACCCTTAGGGGAGCAGTACTTC
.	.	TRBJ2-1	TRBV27	CASSLSNPYYNEQFF	TGTGCCAGCAGTTTATCCAATCCTTACTACAATGAGCAGTTCTTC
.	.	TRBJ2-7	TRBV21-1	CASSGNTSGRMDEQYF	TGTGCCAGCAGCGGAAACACTAGCGGGAGGATGGACGAGCAGTACTTC
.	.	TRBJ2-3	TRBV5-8	CASSSQGTGKADTQYF	TGTGCCAGCAGCTCCCAAGGAACAGGGAAAGCAGATACGCAGTATTTT
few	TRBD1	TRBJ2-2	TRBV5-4	CASSSGQGVAGELFF	TGTGCCAGCAGCTCTGGACAGGGGGTAGCCGGGGAGCTGTTTTTT
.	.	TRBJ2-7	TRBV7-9	CASSFPGLRDYEQYF	TGTGCCAGCAGCTTCCCGGGCCTAAGGGACTACGAGCAGTACTTC
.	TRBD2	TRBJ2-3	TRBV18	CASSPTGLAGADTQYF	TGTGCCAGCTCACCTACGGGACTAGCGGGAGCAGATACGCAGTATTTT
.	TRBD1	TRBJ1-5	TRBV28	CASTQDRVDQPQHF	TGTGCCAGCACTCAGGACAGGGTGGATCAGCCCCAGCATTTT
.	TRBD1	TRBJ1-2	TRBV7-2	CASSFTGQLARYYGYTF	TGTGCCAGCAGCTTTACGGGACAGCTAGCTCGGTACTATGGCTACACCTTC
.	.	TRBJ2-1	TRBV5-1	CASSNYGGGSNEQFF	TGCGCCAGCAGCAACTATGGGGGAGGATCCAATGAGCAGTTCTTC
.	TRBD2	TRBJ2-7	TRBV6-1	CASSEASPALASLAYEQYF	TGTGCCAGCAGTGAAGCGTCCCCAGCACTAGCGAGTCTTGCCTACGAGCAGTACTTC
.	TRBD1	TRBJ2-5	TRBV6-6	CASRSTDRGETQYF	TGTGCCAGCAGATCAACTGACAGGGGGGAAACCCAGTACTTC
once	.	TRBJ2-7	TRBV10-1	CASSKGAYEQYF	TGCGCCAGCAGCAAGGGGGCCTACGAGCAGTACTTC
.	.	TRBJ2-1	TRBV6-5	CASSYSLAINEQFF	TGTGCCAGCAGTTACTCTTTAGCGATCAATGAGCAGTTCTTC
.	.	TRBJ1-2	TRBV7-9	CASSLGNYGYTF	TGTGCCAGCAGCTTGGGGAACTATGGCTACACCTTC
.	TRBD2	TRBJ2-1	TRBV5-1	CASSRTSGRAEYEQFF	TGCGCCAGCAGCCGGACTAGCGGGAGGGCCGAGTATGAGCAGTTCTTC
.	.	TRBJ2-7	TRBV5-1	CASSFGGPGEQYF	TGCGCCAGCAGCTTTGGGGGGCCCGGCGAGCAGTACTTC
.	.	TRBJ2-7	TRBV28	CASSGGSWTQYF	TGTGCCAGCAGTGGGGGGAGTTGGACGCAGTACTTC
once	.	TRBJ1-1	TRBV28	CASSSWDTGEAFF	TGTGCCAGCAGTTCTTGGGACACCGGGGAAGCTTTCTTT
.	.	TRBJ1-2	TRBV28	CASSPGAIYGYTF	TGTGCCAGCAGTCCGGGAGCTATCTATGGCTACACCTTC
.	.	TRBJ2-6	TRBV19	CASSTPGTSGANVLTF	TGTGCCAGTAGTACACCTGGGACTTCTGGGGCCAACGTCCTGACTTTC
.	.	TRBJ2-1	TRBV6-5	CASRGFGRAYNEQFF	TGTGCCAGCCGGGGTTTCGGGAGAGCCTACAATGAGCAGTTCTTC
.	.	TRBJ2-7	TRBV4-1	CASSVSGTNNFEQYF	TGCGCCAGCAGCGTGTCCGGGACAAATAACTTCGAGCAGTACTTC
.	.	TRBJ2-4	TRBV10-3	CAISESIALAKNIQYF	TGTGCCATCAGTGAGTCTATAGCCTTAGCCAAAAACATTCAGTACTTC
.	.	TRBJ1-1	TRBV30	CAWSVLRTAGTEAFF	TGTGCCTGGAGTGTACTTCGGACAGCGGGAACTGAAGCTTTCTTT
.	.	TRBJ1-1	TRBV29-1	CSVETQGNTEAFF	TGCAGCGTTGAGACACAGGGGAACACTGAAGCTTTCTTT
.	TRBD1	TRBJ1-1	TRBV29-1	CSVVNRGLGNAEAFF	TGCAGCGTTGTAAACAGGGGGCTTGGTAACGCTGAAGCTTTCTTT
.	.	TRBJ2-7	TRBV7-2	CASSLGGAAIEQYF	TGTGCCAGCAGCTTAGGAGGAGCCGCGATCGAGCAGTACTTC
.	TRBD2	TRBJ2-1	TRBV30	CAWSVRGLAGETFF	TGTGCCTGGAGTGTAAGGGGACTAGCGGGAGAAACATTCTTC
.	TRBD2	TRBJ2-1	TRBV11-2	CASSVGLAGNNEQFF	TGTGCCAGCAGCGTAGGACTAGCGGGGAACAATGAGCAGTTCTTC
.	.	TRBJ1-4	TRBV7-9	CASSLGTTTANEKLFF	TGTGCCAGCAGCTTGGGGACAACCACGGCTAATGAAAAACTGTTTTTT
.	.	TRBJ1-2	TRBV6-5	CASGQAYGYTF	TGTGCCAGCGGCCAGGCCTATGGCTACACCTTC
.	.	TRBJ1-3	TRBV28	CASRDSSPGNTIYF	TGTGCCAGCAGAGACAGCTCTCCTGGAAACACCATATATTTT
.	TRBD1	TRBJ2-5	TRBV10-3	CAISESTGGETQYF	TGTGCCATCAGTGAGTCGACAGGGGGGGAGACCCAGTACTTC
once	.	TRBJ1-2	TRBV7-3	CASSRRDSEGYTF	TGTGCCAGCAGCCGCCGGGACTCGGAGGGCTACACCTTC
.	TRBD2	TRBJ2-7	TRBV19	CASSTNSAGGPTYEQYF	TGTGCCAGTAGTACGAACTCGGCGGGAGGGCCCACCTACGAGCAGTACTTC
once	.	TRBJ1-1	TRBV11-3	CASSYQQGRNTEAFF	TGTGCCAGCAGCTATCAACAGGGTAGGAACACTGAAGCTTTCTTT
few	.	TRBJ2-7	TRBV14	CASSQDAWDFPSSNEQYF	TGTGCCAGCAGCCAAGATGCATGGGACTTTCCGTCGTCCAACGAGCAGTACTTC
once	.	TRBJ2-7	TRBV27	CASSLTTDYEQYF	TGTGCCAGCAGTTTAACTACGGACTACGAGCAGTACTTC
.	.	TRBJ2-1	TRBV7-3	CASSLTGTYNEQFF	TGTGCCAGCAGCCTGACTGGGACCTACAATGAGCAGTTCTTC
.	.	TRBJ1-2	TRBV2	CASTIGGDGYTF	TGTGCCAGCACCATCGGAGGGGATGGCTACACCTTC
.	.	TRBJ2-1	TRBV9	CASSVEQTYNEQFF	TGTGCCAGCAGCGTAGAACAGACGTACAATGAGCAGTTCTTC
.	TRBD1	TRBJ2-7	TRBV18	CASSPGTDPYEQYF	TGTGCCAGCTCACCCGGGACAGATCCCTACGAGCAGTACTTC
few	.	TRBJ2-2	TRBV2	CASVNFVDTGELFF	TGTGCCAGCGTGAACTTTGTTGACACCGGGGAGCTGTTTTTT